A single sample gave rise to the 5 T cell receptor beta chains below, sequenced in a study of control samples from healthy donors and cancer patients. TCRdb keeps only in-frame clones here, not all; method: immunoSEQ multiplex PCR. The repertoire has approximately 170,000 clones, roughly 88% of them found once; the top ten carry around 5.1%. The sample consisted of blood. Source of these receptors: a woman in her 30s in good health.

The CDR3 nucleotides are TGTGCCAGCAGCCCTGGGGGGACTAGCGGTTACAATGAGCAGTTCTTC. This translates into CASSPGGTSGYNEQFF. V is TRBV7-2 and J is TRBJ2-1; 11 positions agree with TRBD2. CDR1 SGHTA and CDR2 FQGNSA come from the germline V gene. The CDR3 is 16 amino acids. Trimming took 5 bases from V and 4 from J; bases not matched to a gene: 7.

The chain links TRBV5-1 to TRBJ2-3; TRBD2 agrees at 9 bases. Germline V lookup: CDR1 SGHRS, CDR2 YFSETQ. CDR3 length equals 17 residues. Trimming at V came to 4 bases and at J to 2 bases, leaving 11 bases not matched to a gene. Written as DNA, the CDR3 is TGCGCCAGCAGCGCGTTTATCTCTAGCGGGGCCACAGATACGCAGTATTTT. Encoded protein: CASSAFISSGATDTQYF. Full variable domain (remainder filled in from reference TRBV5-1 and TRBJ2-3): KAGVTQTPRYLIKTRGQQVTLSCSPISGHRSVSWYQQTPGQGLQFLFEYFSETQRNKGNFPGRFSGRQFSNSRSEMNVSTLELGDSALYLCASSAFISSGATDTQYFGPGTRLTVL.

This clone was seen at least ten times. The chain combines TRBV5-8 with TRBJ1-6; perhaps TRBD1 as D (6 bases). The germline V gene encodes CDR1 SGHTS and CDR2 YDEGEE. The CDR3 length is 14 residues. Trimming cost V 2 bases and J 7 bases, with 10 bases left between them. This CDR3 reads CASSFRGRNSPLHF. CDR3 bases: TGTGCCAGCAGCTTTCGGGGGCGGAATTCACCCCTCCACTTT. Together with reference TRBV5-8 and TRBJ1-6, the CDR3 gives the full variable domain: EAGVTQSPTHLIKTRGQQATLRCSPISGHTSVYWYQQALGLGLQFLLWYDEGEERNRGNFPPRFSGRQFPNYSSELNVNALELEDSALYLCASSFRGRNSPLHFGNGTRLTVT.

V is TRBV19 and J is TRBJ1-5; D gene ambiguous. The CDR3 runs 15 residues. Per the germline V gene, CDR1 is LNHDA and CDR2 is SQIVND (reference sequence). Trimming removed 7 bases at V and 2 bases at J, with 15 bases between. The CDR3 sequence is CASTRQPGGNQPQHF. CDR3 bases: TGTGCCAGTACCCGACAACCCGGGGGCAATCAGCCCCAGCATTTT.

The DNA of the CDR3 is TGCAGCGAGCGGTCCCCAGGGAGCTCCTACAATGAGCAGTTCTTC. It codes for CSERSPGSSYNEQFF. The rearrangement joins TRBV29-1 to TRBJ2-1, with D perhaps given as TRBD1 or TRBD2 (5 bases each). CDR1 is SQVTM and CDR2 is ANQGSEA in the germline V gene. Trimming stripped 7 bases from V and 0 bases from J, with 16 bases between. The CDR3 extends over 15 amino acids.